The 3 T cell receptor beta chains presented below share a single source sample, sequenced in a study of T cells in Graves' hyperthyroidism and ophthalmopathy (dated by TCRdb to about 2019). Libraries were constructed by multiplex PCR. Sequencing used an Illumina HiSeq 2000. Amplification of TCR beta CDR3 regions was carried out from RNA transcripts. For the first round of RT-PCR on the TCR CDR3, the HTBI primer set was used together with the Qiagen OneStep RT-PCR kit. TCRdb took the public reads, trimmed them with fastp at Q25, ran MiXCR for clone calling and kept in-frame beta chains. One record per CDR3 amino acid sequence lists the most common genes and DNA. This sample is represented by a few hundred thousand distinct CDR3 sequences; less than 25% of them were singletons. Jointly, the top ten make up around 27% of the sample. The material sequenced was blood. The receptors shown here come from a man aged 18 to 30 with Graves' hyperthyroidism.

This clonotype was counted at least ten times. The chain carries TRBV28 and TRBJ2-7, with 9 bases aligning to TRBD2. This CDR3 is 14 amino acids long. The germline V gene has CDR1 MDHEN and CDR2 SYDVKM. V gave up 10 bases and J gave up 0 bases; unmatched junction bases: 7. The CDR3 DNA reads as TGTGCCACCCTAGCGGGACACCGCTCCTACGAGCAGTACTTC. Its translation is CATLAGHRSYEQYF.

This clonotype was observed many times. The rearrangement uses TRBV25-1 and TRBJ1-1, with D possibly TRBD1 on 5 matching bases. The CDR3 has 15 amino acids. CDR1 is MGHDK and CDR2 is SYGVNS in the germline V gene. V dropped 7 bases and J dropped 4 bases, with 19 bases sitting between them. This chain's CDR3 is CASTKGQGRTTEAFF. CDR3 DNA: TGTGCCAGCACCAAAGGACAAGGGAGGACCACTGAAGCTTTCTTT.

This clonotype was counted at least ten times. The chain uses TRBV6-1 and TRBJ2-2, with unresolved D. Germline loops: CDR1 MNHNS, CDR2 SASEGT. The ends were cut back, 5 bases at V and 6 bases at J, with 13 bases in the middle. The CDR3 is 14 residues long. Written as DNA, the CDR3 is TGTGCCAGCAGTCCTAGAACCGTGTCCGGGGAGCTGTTTTTT. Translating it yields CASSPRTVSGELFF.